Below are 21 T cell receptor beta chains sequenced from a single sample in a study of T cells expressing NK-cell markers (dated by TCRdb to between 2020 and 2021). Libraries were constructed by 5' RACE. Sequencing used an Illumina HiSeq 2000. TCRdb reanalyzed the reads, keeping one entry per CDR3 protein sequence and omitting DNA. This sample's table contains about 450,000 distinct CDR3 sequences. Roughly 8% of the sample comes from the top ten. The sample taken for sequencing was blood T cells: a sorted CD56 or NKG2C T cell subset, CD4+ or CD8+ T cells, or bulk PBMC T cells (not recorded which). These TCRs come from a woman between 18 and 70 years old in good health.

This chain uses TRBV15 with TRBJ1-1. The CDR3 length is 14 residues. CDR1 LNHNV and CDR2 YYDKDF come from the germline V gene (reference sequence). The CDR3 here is CATSNRAANTEAFF. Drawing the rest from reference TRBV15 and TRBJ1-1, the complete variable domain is DAMVIQNPRYQVTQFGKPVTLSCSQTLNHNVMYWYQQKSSQAPKLLFHYYDKDFNNEADTPDNFQSRRPNTSFCFLDIRSPGLGDTAMYLCATSNRAANTEAFFGQGTRLTVV.

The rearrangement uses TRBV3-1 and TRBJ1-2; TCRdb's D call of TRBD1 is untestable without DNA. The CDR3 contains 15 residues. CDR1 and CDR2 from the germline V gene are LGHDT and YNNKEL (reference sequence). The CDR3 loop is CASSQRGTGEVGYTF.

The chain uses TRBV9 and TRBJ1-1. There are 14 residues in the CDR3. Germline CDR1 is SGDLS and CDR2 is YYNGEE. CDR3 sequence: CASSVGGQNTEAFF.

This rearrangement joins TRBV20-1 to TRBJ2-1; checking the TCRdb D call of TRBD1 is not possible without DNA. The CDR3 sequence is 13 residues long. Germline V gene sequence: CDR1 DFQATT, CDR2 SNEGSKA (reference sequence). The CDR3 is CSAAPGSYNEQFF.

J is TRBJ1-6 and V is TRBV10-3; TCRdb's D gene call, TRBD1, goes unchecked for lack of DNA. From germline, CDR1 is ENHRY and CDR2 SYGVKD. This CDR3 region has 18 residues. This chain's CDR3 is CAISVGGHSPSYNSPLHF.

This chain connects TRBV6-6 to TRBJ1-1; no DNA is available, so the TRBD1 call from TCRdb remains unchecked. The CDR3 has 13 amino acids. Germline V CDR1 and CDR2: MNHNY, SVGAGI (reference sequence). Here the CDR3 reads CASSYTRATEAFF.

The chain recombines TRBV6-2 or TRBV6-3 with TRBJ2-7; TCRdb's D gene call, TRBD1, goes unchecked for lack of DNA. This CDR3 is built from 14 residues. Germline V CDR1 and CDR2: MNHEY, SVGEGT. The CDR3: CASSYGDRANEQYF.

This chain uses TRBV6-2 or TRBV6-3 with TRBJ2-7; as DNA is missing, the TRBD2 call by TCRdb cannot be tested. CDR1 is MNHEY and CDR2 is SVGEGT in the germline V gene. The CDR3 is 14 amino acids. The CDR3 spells CASSPRRGPYEQYF.

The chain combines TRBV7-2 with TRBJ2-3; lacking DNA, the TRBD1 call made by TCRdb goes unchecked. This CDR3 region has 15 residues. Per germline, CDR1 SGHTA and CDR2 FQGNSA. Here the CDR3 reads CASSLARGTTDTQYF.

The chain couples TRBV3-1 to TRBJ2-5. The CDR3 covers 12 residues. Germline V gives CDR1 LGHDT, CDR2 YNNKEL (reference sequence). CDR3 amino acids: CASSPAKETQYF.

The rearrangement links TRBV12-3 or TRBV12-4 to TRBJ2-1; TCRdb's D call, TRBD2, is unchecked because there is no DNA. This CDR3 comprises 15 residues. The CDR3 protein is CASSARSGAPNEQFF.

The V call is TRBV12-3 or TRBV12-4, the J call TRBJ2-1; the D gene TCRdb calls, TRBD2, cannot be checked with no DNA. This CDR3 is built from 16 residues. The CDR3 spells CASSTQAGGPYNEQFF.

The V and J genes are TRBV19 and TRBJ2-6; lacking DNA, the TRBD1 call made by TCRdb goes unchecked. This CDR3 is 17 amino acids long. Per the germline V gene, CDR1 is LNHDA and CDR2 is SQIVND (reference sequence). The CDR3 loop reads CASRDGTDMRGANVLTF.

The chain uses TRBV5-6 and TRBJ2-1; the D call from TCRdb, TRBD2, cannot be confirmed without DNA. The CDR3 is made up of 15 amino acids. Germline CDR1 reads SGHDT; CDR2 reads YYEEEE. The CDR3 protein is CASSATSGPYNEQFF.

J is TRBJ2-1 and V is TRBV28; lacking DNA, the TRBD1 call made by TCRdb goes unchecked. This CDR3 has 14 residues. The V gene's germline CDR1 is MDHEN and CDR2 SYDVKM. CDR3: CASSSPNRGNEQFF.

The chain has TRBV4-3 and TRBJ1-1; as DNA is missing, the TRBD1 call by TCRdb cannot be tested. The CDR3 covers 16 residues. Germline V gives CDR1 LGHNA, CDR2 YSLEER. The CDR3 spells CASSQTLTGWNTEAFF.

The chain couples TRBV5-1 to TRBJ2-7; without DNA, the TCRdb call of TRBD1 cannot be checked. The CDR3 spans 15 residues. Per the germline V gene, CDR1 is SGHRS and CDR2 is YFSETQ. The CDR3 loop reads CASNTGVLSSYEQYF.

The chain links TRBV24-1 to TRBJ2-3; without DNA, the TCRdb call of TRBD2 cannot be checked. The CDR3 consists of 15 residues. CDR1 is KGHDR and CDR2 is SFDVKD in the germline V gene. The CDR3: CARPSGLSGRDTQYF.

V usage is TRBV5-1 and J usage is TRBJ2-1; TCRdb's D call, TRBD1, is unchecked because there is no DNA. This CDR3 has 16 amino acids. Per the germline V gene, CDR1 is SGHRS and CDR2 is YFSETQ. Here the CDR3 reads CASSLVLPGGTNEQFF.

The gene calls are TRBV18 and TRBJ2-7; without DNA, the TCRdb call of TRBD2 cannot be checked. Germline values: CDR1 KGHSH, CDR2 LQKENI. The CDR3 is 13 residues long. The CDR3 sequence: CASTRLAGGEQYF.

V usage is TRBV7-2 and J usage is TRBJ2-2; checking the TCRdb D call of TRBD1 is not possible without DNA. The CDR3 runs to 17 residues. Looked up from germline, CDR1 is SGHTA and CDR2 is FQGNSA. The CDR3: CASSSARDRIYTGELFF.